This T cell receptor (beta chain) was obtained from a study of T cell responses to AZD1222 COVID-19 vaccine. General study findings and limits: Distributed over spike, vaccine-associated CD4 TCRs predominated at 160-218 and 743-854.

The CDR3 has 16 amino acids. CDR1 and CDR2 (germline): MNHNS, SASEGT. Germline trimming cut 3 bases from V and 6 bases from J; bases unmatched to any gene: 8. TCRdb's copy holds only in-frame clones and misses some; the assay was immunoSEQ multiplex PCR. Here the sample spans roughly 120,000 clones, roughly 90% being singletons. Turning to this clone: Its matching antigen is unknown.

V is TRBV6-1 and J is TRBJ2-2; TRBD1 matches 9 bases. The sequences come from peripheral blood, collected on day 0 of AZD1222 vaccination. This clonotype was sampled from an adult in good health. In nucleotides, the CDR3 is TGTGCCAGCAGTGATGGGACAGGGAGACGATCCGGGGAGCTGTTTTTT. It specifies CASSDGTGRRSGELFF.